The sequence of this T cell receptor (beta chain) was determined in a study of blood T cell repertoires in COVID-19. Cohort allocation depended upon clinical history that participants reported. In the authors' methods: Amplification from reference gene primers served as the basis for estimated nucleated cell counts. The protocol was immunoSEQ multiplex PCR, while the TCRdb copy is restricted to in-frame clones and leaves out a portion. Clone size and V and J calls were adopted from that table, with D and trimming inferred from the DNA. The table records approximately 250,000 clones, around 90% of them present only once. The CDR3 sequence is 21 residues long. The ends were cut back, 3 bases at V and 0 bases at J, with 24 bases in the middle. Germline assignment: CDR1 LNHDA and CDR2 SQIVND (reference sequence).

The source material was PBMCs or T cells enriched from blood (not recorded which). The TCR was taken from a woman aged 25 to 45 with acute COVID-19. The chain recombines TRBV19 with TRBJ2-6; a possible D gene is TRBD2 (6 bases). CDR3 sequence: CASSMPGRTHDPTSGANVLTF. The CDR3 DNA reads TGTGCCAGTAGTATGCCGGGGAGGACACATGATCCCACCTCTGGGGCCAACGTCCTGACTTTC.